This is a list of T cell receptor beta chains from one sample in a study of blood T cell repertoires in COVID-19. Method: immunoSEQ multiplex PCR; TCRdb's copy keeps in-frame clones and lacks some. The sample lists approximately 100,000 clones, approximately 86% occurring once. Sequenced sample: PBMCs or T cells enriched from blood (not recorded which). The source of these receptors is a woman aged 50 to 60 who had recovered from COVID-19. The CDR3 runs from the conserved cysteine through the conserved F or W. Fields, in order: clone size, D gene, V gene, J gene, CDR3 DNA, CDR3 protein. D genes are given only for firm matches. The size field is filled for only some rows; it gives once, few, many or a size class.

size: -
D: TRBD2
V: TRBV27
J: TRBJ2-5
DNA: TGTGCCAGCAGTCCCGGGACCATAGCGGGGGAGACCCAGTACTTC
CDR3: CASSPGTIAGETQYF

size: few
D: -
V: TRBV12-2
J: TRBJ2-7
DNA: TGTGCAAGTCGCCCAGGACAGGGGAAATACGAGCAGTACTTC
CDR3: CASRPGQGKYEQYF

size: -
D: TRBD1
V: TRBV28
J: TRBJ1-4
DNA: TGTGCCAGCACCGAACAGGGGGGGGATGAAAAACTGTTTTTT
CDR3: CASTEQGGDEKLFF

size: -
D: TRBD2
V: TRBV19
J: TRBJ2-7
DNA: TGTGCCAGTAGTTTCACTAGCGGGGGACTAAATGAGCAGTACTTC
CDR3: CASSFTSGGLNEQYF

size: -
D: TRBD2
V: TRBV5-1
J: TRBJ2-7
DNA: TGCGCCAGCAGCTTGGAGGCTAGCGGGAGCAACGAGCAGTACTTC
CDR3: CASSLEASGSNEQYF

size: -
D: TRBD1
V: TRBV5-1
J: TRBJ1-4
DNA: TGCGCCAGCAGCTTGGGTGACAGGGATCGTGAAAAACTGTTTTTT
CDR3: CASSLGDRDREKLFF

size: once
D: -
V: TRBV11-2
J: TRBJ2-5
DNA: TGTGCCAGCAGCTTAGGGGTGGGAGTTCGCCAAGAGACCCAGTACTTC
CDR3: CASSLGVGVRQETQYF

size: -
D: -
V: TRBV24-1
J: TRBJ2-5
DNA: TGTGCCACCAGTGATTCCACTTCGTACCAAGAGACCCAGTACTTC
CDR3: CATSDSTSYQETQYF

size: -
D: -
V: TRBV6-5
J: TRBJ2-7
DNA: TGTGCCAGCAGCAAACAGGGCAATCCCTCCTACGAGCAGTACTTC
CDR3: CASSKQGNPSYEQYF

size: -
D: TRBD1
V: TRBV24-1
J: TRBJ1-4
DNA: TGTGCCACCAGTGACCCGGGGACAGCCTCGGGTGAAAAACTGTTTTTT
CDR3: CATSDPGTASGEKLFF

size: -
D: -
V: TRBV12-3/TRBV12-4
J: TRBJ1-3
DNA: TGTGCCTCAGGGCTCCTTACAACAGGCATATATTTT
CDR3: CASGLLTTGIYF

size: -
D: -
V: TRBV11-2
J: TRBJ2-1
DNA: TGTGCCAGCAGCTTAGATCCCGCGGGATCCTACAATGAGCAGTTCTTC
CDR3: CASSLDPAGSYNEQFF

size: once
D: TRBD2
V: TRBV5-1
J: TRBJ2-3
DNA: TGCGCCAGCAGTCCTAGCGGGGACACAGATACGCAGTATTTT
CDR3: CASSPSGDTDTQYF

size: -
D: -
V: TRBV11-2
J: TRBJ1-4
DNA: TGTGCCAGCAGCCTGAGGCCTGGACAGACGAATGAAAAACTGTTTTTT
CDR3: CASSLRPGQTNEKLFF

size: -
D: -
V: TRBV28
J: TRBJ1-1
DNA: TGTGCCAGCACCTCCGGAGGGTTGGAAGCTTTCTTT
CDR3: CASTSGGLEAFF

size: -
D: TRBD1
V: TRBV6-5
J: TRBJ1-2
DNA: TGTGCCAGCAAAGGCCCCGGGACAGGGCATGGCTACACCTTC
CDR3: CASKGPGTGHGYTF

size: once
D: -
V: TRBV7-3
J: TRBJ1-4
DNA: TGTGCCAGCAGCTTAAATCCCCCACAGAACAATGAAAAACTGTTTTTT
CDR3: CASSLNPPQNNEKLFF

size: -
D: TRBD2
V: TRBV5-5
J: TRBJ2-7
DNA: TGTGCCAGCAGCTTGGTGCGGGAGGAATACGAGCAGTACTTC
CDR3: CASSLVREEYEQYF

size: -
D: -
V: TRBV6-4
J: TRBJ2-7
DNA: TGTGCCAGCAGTGACTCATACACCCAACCCTACGAGCAGTACTTC
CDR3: CASSDSYTQPYEQYF

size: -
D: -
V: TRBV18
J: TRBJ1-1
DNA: TGTGCCAGCTCACCAGACAGTTTGAACACTGAAGCTTTCTTT
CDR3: CASSPDSLNTEAFF

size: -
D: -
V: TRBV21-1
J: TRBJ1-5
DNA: TGTGCCAGCCTCAGAGGGGGAGACAATCAGCCCCAGCATTTT
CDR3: CASLRGGDNQPQHF

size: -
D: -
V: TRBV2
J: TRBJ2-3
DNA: TGTGCCAGCAGTGAAGGGGGGCCAGTGACAGATACGCAGTATTTT
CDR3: CASSEGGPVTDTQYF

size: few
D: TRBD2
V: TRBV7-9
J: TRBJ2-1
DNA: TGTGCCAGCAGCTCGCGGGAGGGCCGGTACAATGAGCAGTTCTTC
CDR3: CASSSREGRYNEQFF

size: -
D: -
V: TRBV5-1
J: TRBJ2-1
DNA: TGCGCCAGCAGCTTAAGCGGTGACTCCTACAATGAGCAGTTCTTC
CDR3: CASSLSGDSYNEQFF

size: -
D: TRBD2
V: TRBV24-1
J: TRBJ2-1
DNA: TGTGCCACCAGTGATCCAGCGGGAGGAAGTAATGAGCAGTTCTTC
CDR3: CATSDPAGGSNEQFF

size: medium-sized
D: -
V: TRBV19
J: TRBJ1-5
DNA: TGTGCCAGTAGTTCCCTAGAGGAGCCCCAGCATTTT
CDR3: CASSSLEEPQHF

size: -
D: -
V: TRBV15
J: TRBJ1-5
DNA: TGTGCCACCAGCAATCGACAGCCCAATCAGCCCCAGCATTTT
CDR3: CATSNRQPNQPQHF

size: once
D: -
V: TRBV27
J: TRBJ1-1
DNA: TGTGCCAGCAGTAGAAACGGGATGAACACTGAAGCTTTCTTT
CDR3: CASSRNGMNTEAFF

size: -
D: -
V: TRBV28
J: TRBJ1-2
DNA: TGTGCCAGCAGAGACACGACAGCAACCTACTATGGCTACACCTTC
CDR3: CASRDTTATYYGYTF

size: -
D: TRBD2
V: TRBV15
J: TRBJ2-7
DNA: TGTGCCACCTATGGGAGGGGACCACGCTCCTACGAGCAGTACTTC
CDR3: CATYGRGPRSYEQYF

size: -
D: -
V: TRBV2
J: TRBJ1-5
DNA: TGTGCCAGCAGCCAAGGGACAACTAGCAATCAGCCCCAGCATTTT
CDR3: CASSQGTTSNQPQHF

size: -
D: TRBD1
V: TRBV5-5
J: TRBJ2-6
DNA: TGTGCCAGCAGCCTCAGGGACAGACTAACCTCTGGGGCCAACGTCCTGACTTTC
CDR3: CASSLRDRLTSGANVLTF

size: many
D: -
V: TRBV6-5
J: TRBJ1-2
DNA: TGTGCCGGTCTCCGGGGGTACTATGGCTACACCTTC
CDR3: CAGLRGYYGYTF

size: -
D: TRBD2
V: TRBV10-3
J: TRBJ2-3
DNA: TGTGCCATCAATCCTAGCGGGGGCCAAGAAGACTCGGATACGCAGTATTTT
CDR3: CAINPSGGQEDSDTQYF

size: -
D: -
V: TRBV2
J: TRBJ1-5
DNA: TGTGCCAGCAGACGGGACATAGATCAGCCCCAGCATTTT
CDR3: CASRRDIDQPQHF

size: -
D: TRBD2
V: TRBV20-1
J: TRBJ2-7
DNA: TGCAGTGCTAGTGGGCGGGAGGGCCGCTACGAGCAGTACTTC
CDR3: CSASGREGRYEQYF

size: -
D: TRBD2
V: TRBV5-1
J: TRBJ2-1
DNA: TGCGCCAGCAGCTCTCAGACTAGCGGGAGGGCCGTTAGTGAGCAGTTCTTC
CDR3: CASSSQTSGRAVSEQFF

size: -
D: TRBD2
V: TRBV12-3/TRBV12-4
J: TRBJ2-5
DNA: TGTGCCAGCATGCGGGAGAGGTTAGAGACCCAGTACTTC
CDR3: CASMRERLETQYF

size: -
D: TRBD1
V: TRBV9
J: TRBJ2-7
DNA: TGTGCCAGCAGCGTAGGCGACAGGGACGAGCAGTACTTC
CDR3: CASSVGDRDEQYF

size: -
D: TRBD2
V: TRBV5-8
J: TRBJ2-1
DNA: TGTGCCAGCAGCCGAACCGGGAGGCGGGGGGGCCTGAATGAGCAGTTCTTC
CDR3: CASSRTGRRGGLNEQFF

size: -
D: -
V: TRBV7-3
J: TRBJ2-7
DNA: TGTGCCAGCAGCTCCGCGTTCGGGAACGAGCAGTACTTC
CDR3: CASSSAFGNEQYF

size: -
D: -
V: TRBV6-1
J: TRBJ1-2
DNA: TGTGCCAGCAGTGAAGTCTGGACAAACTATGGCTACACCTTC
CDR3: CASSEVWTNYGYTF

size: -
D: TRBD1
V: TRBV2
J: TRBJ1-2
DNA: TGTGCCAGCAGTACCCGTGAGGGAGGACAGGGTGGCTACACCTTC
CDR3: CASSTREGGQGGYTF

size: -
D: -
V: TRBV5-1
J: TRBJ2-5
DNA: TGCGCCAGCAGCTCAGAGGGCCAAGGCGAGACCCAGTACTTC
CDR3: CASSSEGQGETQYF

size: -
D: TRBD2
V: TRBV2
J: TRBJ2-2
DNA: TGTGCCAGCCAAGGATATGGCGGGAGCACCGGGGAGCTGTTTTTT
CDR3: CASQGYGGSTGELFF

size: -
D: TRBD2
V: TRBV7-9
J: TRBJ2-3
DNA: TGTGCCAGCCAACCAAGCGGGAGTTCTACAGATACGCAGTATTTT
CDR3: CASQPSGSSTDTQYF

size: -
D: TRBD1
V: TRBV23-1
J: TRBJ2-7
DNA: TGCGCCAGCAGTCAACCAAGTGGTCATCTTGGGACAGGGGAGACCTACGAGCAGTACTTC
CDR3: CASSQPSGHLGTGETYEQYF

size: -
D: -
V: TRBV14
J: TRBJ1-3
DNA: TGTGCCAGGCCCGCAGTATCTGGAAACACCATATATTTT
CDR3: CARPAVSGNTIYF

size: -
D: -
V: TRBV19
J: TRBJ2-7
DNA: TGTGCCAGTAGTATGGCGGCTAGCGCGATCGAGCAGTACTTC
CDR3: CASSMAASAIEQYF

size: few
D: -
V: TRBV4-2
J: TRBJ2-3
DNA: TGTGCCAGCAGCCAAGATCCCACCTACACAGATACGCAGTATTTT
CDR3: CASSQDPTYTDTQYF

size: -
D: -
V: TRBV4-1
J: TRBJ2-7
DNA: TGCGCCAGCAGCCAAGATTCAGGGGCCACCTCCCCCTACGAGCAGTACTTC
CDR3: CASSQDSGATSPYEQYF

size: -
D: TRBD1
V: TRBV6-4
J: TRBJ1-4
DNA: TGTGCCAGCAGGACCCAACAGGGGGATAATGAAAAACTGTTTTTT
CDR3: CASRTQQGDNEKLFF

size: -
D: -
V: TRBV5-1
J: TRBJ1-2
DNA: TGCGCCAGCACCCTATTCGGACAATCCTATGGCTACACCTTC
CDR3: CASTLFGQSYGYTF

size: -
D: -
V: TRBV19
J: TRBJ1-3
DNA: TGTGCCAGTACCCGAGAAACAGGGACTGGAAACACCATATATTTT
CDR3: CASTRETGTGNTIYF

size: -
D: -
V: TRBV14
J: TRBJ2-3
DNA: TGTGCCAGCAGCCAAACAGCAGGGCAGAAGATTGAAACGCAGTATTTT
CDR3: CASSQTAGQKIETQYF

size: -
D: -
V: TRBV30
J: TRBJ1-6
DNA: TGTGCCTGGCGGCTTTGGGGGGGCACTTATAATTCACCCCTCCACTTT
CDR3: CAWRLWGGTYNSPLHF

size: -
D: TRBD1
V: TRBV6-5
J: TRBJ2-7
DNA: TGTGCCAGCAGCTCCCAAAGGACAGGGCAATACGAGCAGTACTTC
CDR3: CASSSQRTGQYEQYF

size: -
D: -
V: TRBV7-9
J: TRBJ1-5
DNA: TGTGCCAGCAGCGGGTTTTTGAAACAGGGCTTACGAAGCAATCAGCCCCAGCATTTT
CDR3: CASSGFLKQGLRSNQPQHF

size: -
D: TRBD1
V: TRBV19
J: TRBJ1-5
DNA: TGTGCCAGTAGTATAGAGGGACAGGGTTATCAGCCCCAGCATTTT
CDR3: CASSIEGQGYQPQHF

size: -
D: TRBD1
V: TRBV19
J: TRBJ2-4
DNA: TGTGCCAGTAGTTCTTGGGACAGGGTTGGGAACATTCAGTACTTC
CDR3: CASSSWDRVGNIQYF